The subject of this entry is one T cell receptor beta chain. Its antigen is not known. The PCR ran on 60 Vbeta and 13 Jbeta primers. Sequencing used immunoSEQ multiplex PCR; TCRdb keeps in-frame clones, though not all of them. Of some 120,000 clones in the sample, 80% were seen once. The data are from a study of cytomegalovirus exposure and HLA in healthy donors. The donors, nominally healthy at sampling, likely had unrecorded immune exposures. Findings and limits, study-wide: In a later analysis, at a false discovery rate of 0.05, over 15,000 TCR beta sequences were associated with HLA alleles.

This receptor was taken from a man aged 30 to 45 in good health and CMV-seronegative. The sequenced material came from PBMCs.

DNA of the CDR3: TGTGCCAGCAGCAGATCCGCGTCACAGGCCCGCACCGGGGAGCTGTTTTTT. Its protein product is CASSRSASQARTGELFF. This chain connects TRBV5-4 to TRBJ2-2; weak D call: TRBD1 (5 bases). Germline CDR1 reads SGHNT; CDR2 reads YYREEE (reference sequence). V lost 4 bases and J 4 bases, leaving 20 bases between the germline ends. This CDR3 region has 17 residues.